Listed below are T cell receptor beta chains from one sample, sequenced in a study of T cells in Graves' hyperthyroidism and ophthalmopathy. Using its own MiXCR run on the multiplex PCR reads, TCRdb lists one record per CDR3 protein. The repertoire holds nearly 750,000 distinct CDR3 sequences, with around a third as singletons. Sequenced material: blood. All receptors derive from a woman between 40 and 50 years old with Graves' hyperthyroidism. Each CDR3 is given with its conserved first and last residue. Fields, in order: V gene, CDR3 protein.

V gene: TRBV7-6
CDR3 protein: CASSLAGGEETQYF

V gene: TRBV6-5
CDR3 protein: CASSYATGGGYTF

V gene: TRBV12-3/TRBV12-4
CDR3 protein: CASLTLADYGYTF

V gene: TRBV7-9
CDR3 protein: CASSLNDGHEQFF

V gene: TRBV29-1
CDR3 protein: CSVEKGVYGYTF

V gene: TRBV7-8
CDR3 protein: CASSPEGSQPQHF

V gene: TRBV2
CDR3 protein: CASQTAGNEKLFF

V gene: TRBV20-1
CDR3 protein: CSAHSSGGKLFF

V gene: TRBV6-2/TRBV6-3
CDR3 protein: CAITGGDVNEQFF

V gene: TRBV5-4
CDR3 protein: CASSTRLASQETQYF

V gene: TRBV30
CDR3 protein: CAWSSQISEQYF

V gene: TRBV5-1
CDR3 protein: CASSPWSRDDSPLHF

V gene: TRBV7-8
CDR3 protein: CASSLSSGEKLFF

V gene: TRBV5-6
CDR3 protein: CASSLALAGGHYEQYF

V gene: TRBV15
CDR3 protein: CATSSSSGGQPQHF

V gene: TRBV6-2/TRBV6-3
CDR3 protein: CASSTRILATTETQYF

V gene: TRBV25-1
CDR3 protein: CASSDRGLAGKEAQYF

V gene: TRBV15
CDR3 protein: CATSRGSGTSRGEQYF

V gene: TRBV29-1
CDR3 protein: CSVDSWIHYGYTF

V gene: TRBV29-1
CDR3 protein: CSGRTSYGYTF

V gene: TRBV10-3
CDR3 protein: CASSAFSTGELFF

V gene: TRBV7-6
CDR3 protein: CASSDHRVDSPLHF

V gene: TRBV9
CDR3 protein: CASGTPNTEAFF

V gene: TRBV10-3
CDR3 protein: CAISGRQELRGYTF

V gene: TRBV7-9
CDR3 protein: CAIPHWRMNTEAFF

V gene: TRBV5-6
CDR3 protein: CASSLEGAQSPLHF